This T cell receptor (beta chain) was identified during a study of T cell changes during pregnancy in multiple sclerosis. Clones were read by immunoSEQ multiplex PCR, and TCRdb kept only the in-frame ones, dropping some. The table includes roughly 58,000 clones, roughly 94% detected once. After removal of 4 bases from V and 0 bases from J, the junction contained 6 bases not matched to a gene. The germline CDR1 and CDR2 sequences are PRHDT and FYEKMQ (reference sequence). This CDR3 is 17 amino acids long. The rearrangement joins TRBV13 to TRBJ2-6; TRBD1 aligns across 7 bases. This receptor was obtained from a female donor with multiple sclerosis, enrolled in a pregnancy study. Here the sequenced sample was CD8+ T cells from peripheral blood mononuclear cells, taken in the third trimester of pregnancy. The CDR3, as DNA: TGTGCCAGCAGCTCAGGACAGGCCCTCTCTGGGGCCAACGTCCTGACTTTC. Protein sequence: CASSSGQALSGANVLTF.